This TCR beta chain was captured in a study of monozygotic twins with inflammatory bowel disease. Overall study results and limits: Diversity of TCRbeta measured by inverse Simpson was lower in IBD patients than in healthy co-twins. Clonotypes shared with others were fewer in IBD patients than in healthy twins, especially with disease activity.

The CDR3 loop spans 15 amino acids. Germline V gene lookup returns CDR1 LNHNV and CDR2 YYDKDF (reference sequence). TCRdb re-analyzed the 5' RACE reads; it lists each CDR3 protein once, without DNA. In all, the sample yields approximately 400,000 distinct CDR3 sequences. With regard to this clonotype: Its target is not known.

The chain uses TRBV15 and TRBJ1-2; TCRdb reports TRBD1, a call that lacks DNA to check it against. The receptor comes from a human donor with ulcerative colitis or Crohn's disease, or a healthy co-twin of an affected twin (not recorded which). The material sequenced was blood. The CDR3 here is CATSRVMDRGLGYTF.